This T cell receptor (beta chain) originates from a study of post-analysis software for immune sequencing data. Germline-derived CDR1 and CDR2 are SGHKS and YYEKEE (reference sequence). The ends were cut back, 6 bases at V and 6 bases at J, with 15 bases in the middle. The CDR3 is 14 residues long. General study results and limits: A handful of TRBV segments appeared more often in patients than in controls, and TRBV5-6, TRBV5-1 and TRBV20-1 were among these.

Carried by the TCR beta cDNA libraries were unique molecular identifiers. TCRdb itself ran the PCR reads through MiXCR, one entry per CDR3 protein. The data hold some 500,000 distinct CDR3 sequences, with approximately 45% observed a single time. With respect to this clonotype: The antigen is undetermined.

This receptor was taken from a girl aged 10 to 17 with multiple sclerosis. The sequencing input was blood. The chain joins TRBV5-5 to TRBJ1-4; D possibly corresponds to TRBD1 (5 bases). CDR3 protein: CASNIGGRDEKLFF. CDR3 DNA sequence: TGTGCCAGCAACATCGGGGGGAGAGATGAAAAACTGTTTTTT.